The 5 T cell receptor beta chains presented below share a single source sample, sequenced in a study of response to subunit inactivated influenza vaccine (dated by TCRdb to the late 2010s). Library preparation was by RT-PCR. TCRdb records Illumina HiSeq 2500 as the sequencer. In TCRdb, the public reads were trimmed at Q25 with fastp and aligned with MiXCR, with productive beta chains retained. Duplicate CDR3 protein sequences are folded into a single record with the most common DNA and genes. This sample comprises about 780,000 distinct CDR3 sequences, approximately 18% of them detected only once. The top ten constitute approximately 10% of the sample. Sequencing used PBMCs from blood, obtained 5 days after vaccination. Receptors were obtained from a middle-aged man who received an inactivated influenza vaccine. Donor details come from another sample of the same person, matched by shared clones.

V usage is TRBV2 and J usage is TRBJ2-5; TRBD2 agrees at 12 bases. The V gene end was trimmed by 5 bases and the J gene end by 2 bases; junction bases not matched to a gene: 3. CDR1 and CDR2 from the germline V gene are SNHLY and FYNNEI. This CDR3 comprises 15 residues. In nucleotides, the CDR3 is TGTGCCAGCAGTACTAGCGGGGGGCCACAAGAGACCCAGTACTTC. Amino acids: CASSTSGGPQETQYF.

The chain uses TRBV29-1 and TRBJ2-3; weak D call: TRBD2 (5 bases). V was shortened by 4 bases and J by 4 bases, with 15 bases between the two germline ends. There are 14 residues in the CDR3. In germline, CDR1 is SQVTM, CDR2 ANQGSEA. CDR3 in amino acids: CSVGELSRADTQYF. The CDR3 coding sequence is TGCAGCGTTGGGGAGCTTTCTCGGGCAGATACGCAGTATTTT.

The chain combines TRBV14 with TRBJ2-1, with 12 bases fitting TRBD2. The germline V gene has CDR1 SGHDN and CDR2 FVKESK. V shed 5 bases, J shed 8 bases, and the junction held 22 bases outside the gene matches. CDR3 length equals 20 residues. The CDR3 DNA reads as TGTGCCAGCAGCGCCTATCTGGACAGGGGAACTAGCGGGAGGAAGGATGAGCAGTTCTTC. It specifies CASSAYLDRGTSGRKDEQFF.

The chain joins TRBV10-3 to TRBJ2-3; TRBD2 matches at 7 bases. The trim removed 10 bases at V and 3 bases at J, leaving 1 base unmatched. CDR3 size: 11 residues. The germline gives CDR1 ENHRY, CDR2 SYGVKD. CDR3: CATGGTDTQYF. Here the CDR3 DNA reads TGTGCCACCGGGGGGACAGATACGCAGTATTTT.

This clonotype was detected a few times. The rearrangement links TRBV12-3 or TRBV12-4 to TRBJ2-3; 9 nucleotides match TRBD1. V shed 5 bases, J shed 4 bases, and the junction held 7 bases outside the gene matches. The CDR3 loop spans 15 amino acids. The CDR3 here is CASSLTGGWADTQYF. CDR3 nucleotides: TGTGCCAGCAGTCTAACAGGGGGCTGGGCAGATACGCAGTATTTT.